The clone carrying this T cell receptor beta chain was found once. Amplification used 60 Vbeta primers and 13 Jbeta primers. The repertoire was sequenced with immunoSEQ multiplex PCR; TCRdb's copy has only in-frame clones and lacks some. This sample has about 130,000 clones; around 80% occur once, and the top ten carry 11%. The CDR3 contains 14 residues. Trimming stripped 5 bases from V and 0 bases from J, with 8 bases between. CDR1 and CDR2 (germline): MNHEY, SVGAGI. The data are from a study of cytomegalovirus exposure and HLA in healthy donors. Overall study context: In an early release, HLA-typed donors contributed tens of millions of unique TCR sequences.

The chain couples TRBV6-5 to TRBJ1-5, with D unclear. The sequence came from a man under 40 in good health and CMV-seropositive. Sequenced: PBMCs. CDR3 loop: CASSVGLSNQPQHF. DNA for the CDR3: TGTGCCAGCAGTGTTGGCCTTAGCAATCAGCCCCAGCATTTT.